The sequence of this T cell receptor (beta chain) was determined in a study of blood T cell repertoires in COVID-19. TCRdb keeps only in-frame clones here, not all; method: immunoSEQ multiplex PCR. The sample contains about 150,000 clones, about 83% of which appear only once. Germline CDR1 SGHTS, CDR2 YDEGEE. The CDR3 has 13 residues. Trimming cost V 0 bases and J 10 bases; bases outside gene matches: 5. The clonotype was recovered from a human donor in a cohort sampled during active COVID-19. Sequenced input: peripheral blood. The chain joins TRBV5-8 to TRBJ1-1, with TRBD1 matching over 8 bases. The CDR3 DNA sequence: TGTGCCAGCAGCTTGGCCTGGGACAGGTTAGCTTTCTTT. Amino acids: CASSLAWDRLAFF.